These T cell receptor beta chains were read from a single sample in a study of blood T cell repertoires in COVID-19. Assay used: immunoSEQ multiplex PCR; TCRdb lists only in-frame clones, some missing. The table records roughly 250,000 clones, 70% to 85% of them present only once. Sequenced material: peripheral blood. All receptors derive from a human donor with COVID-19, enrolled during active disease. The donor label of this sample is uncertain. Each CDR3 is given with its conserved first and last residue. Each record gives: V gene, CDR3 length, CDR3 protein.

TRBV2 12 CASSEGYGGQYF
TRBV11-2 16 CASSAELAEGYNEQFF
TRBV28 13 CASSPGTLNGYTF
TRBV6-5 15 CASSSPGDGRREQYF
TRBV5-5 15 CASTGQVATNEKLFF
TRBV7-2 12 CASSPGGHGYTF
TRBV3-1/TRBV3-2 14 CASSRGLGPDTQYF
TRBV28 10 CASYMEKLFF
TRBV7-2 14 CASSLAGGYGGYTF
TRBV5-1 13 CASSFSGNNEQFF
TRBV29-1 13 CSVEGQGFYEQYF
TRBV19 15 CASSPQDQPPYEQYF
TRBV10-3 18 CAISAGLYLTELNYGYTF
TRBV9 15 CASSLMAGGRSEAFF
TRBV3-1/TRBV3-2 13 CASSSTPALEQYF
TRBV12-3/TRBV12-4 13 CASSLGTVGKLFF
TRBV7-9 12 CASSLTGYEQYF
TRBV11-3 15 CASSQGLGGHNEQFF
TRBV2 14 CASSVDRDLFEQYF
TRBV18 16 CASSPITGGNTGELFF
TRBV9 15 CASSVQGIFNSPLHF
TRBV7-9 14 CASSLGGWDTEAFF
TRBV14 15 CASSPRQVVNSPLHF
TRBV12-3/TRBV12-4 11 CASLEAWGYTF
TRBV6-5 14 CASRFLADYNEQFF
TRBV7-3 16 CASSSITLQENTEAFF
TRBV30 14 CAWSPLAGGYEQYF
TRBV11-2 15 CASSRAQEAPYEQYF
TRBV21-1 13 CASSNRDTGELFF
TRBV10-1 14 CASSEYRGNTEAFF
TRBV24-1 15 CATSDATGGGNGYTF
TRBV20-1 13 CSASWGGENIQYF
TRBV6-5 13 CASSRSGRDEQFF